Listed here are 23 T cell receptor beta chains from one sample, sequenced in a study of glioma-infiltrating T cells. The iRepertoire nested amplicon-rescue multiplex PCR amplified TCR alpha and beta CDR3s from RNA. MiXCR, run by TCRdb on the multiplex PCR reads, gives a single entry per CDR3 protein. The table includes approximately 140,000 distinct CDR3 sequences, about 25% detected once. What was sequenced was glioma tissue, nonneoplastic brain tissue, or PBMCs (not recorded which). These TCRs come from a human donor with low-grade glioma or glioblastoma, undergoing nonglioma brain surgery, or in good health (not recorded which).

This clonotype was detected a few times. This chain joins TRBV20-1 and TRBJ1-1, with D possibly matching TRBD1 (6 bases). The CDR3 is 14 residues long. V was shortened by 0 bases and J by 6 bases, with 14 bases between the two germline ends. The germline CDR1 and CDR2 sequences are DFQATT and SNEGSKA (reference sequence). The CDR3 DNA sequence: TGCAGTGCTAGAGATCCAACAGGGAGATCTGAAGCTTTCTTT. Translated: CSARDPTGRSEAFF.

This clonotype came up a few times. CDR3 nucleotides: TGTGCCAGCAGCCAAGAGTCTCCCCCCAACCGGGACAGGGGATACAATGAGCAGTTCTTC. It yields the protein CASSQESPPNRDRGYNEQFF. V gene TRBV3-1 combines with J gene TRBJ2-1; the match to TRBD1 covers 10 bases. The J segment lost 4 bases and the V segment lost 0 bases, leaving 15 bases of the junction unmatched. This CDR3 contains 20 residues. From germline, CDR1 is LGHDT and CDR2 YNNKEL (reference sequence).

The table lists this clonotype with a few counts. The chain has TRBV2 and TRBJ1-2; no clear D gene. V lost 6 bases to trimming and J lost 8 bases, with 19 bases between them. The CDR3 totals 14 residues. The germline CDR1 and CDR2 sequences are SNHLY and FYNNEI. The chain's CDR3 is CASSPSLTQEGYTF. Written as DNA, the CDR3 is TGTGCCAGCAGCCCTTCCCTTACGCAGGAGGGCTACACCTTC. The whole variable domain, filled in from reference TRBV2 and TRBJ1-2, reads EPEVTQTPSHQVTQMGQEVILRCVPISNHLYFYWYRQILGQKVEFLVSFYNNEISEKSEIFDDQFSVERPDGSNFTLKIRSTKLEDSAMYFCASSPSLTQEGYTFGSGTRLTVV.

This clonotype occurred a few times. The rearrangement joins TRBV19 to TRBJ1-1, with D unresolved. CDR3 size: 11 residues. V lost 6 bases, J lost 7 bases, and 9 bases lay in between. CDR1 and CDR2 (germline): LNHDA, SQIVND (reference sequence). The CDR3 loop reads CASRDRDEAFF. In nucleotides, the CDR3 is TGTGCCAGTAGGGATAGGGATGAAGCTTTCTTT.

Of note for this clonotype: Relative to the germline gene, one junction end is altered; a read error may explain this. This chain joins TRBV4-1 and TRBJ1-1; 7 bases map to TRBD1. Germline CDR1 and CDR2: MGHRA and YSYEKL. There are 16 residues in the CDR3. The CDR3 loop is CASSLRDSPLGTEALF. The CDR3 DNA is TGCGCCAGCAGCCTCCGGGACAGCCCTCTAGGCACTGAAGCTCTCTTT.

This clonotype has a handful of counts. This chain connects TRBV7-3 to TRBJ2-2, with D tentatively TRBD1 or TRBD2 (5 bases each). Germline-derived CDR1 and CDR2 are SGHTA and FQGTGA. Trimming stripped 5 bases from V and 5 bases from J, with 12 bases between. The CDR3 length is 14 residues. CDR3 amino acids: CASSPWGWTGELFF. The CDR3 DNA sequence: TGTGCCAGCAGCCCGTGGGGGTGGACCGGGGAGCTGTTTTTT.

This clonotype has more than one count but fewer than ten. The chain recombines TRBV3-1 with TRBJ2-1, with D possibly matching TRBD2 (5 bases). This CDR3 region has 16 residues. V lost 1 base to trimming and J lost 0 bases, with 10 bases between them. Germline V gene data show CDR1 as LGHDT and CDR2 as YNNKEL (reference sequence). The CDR3 sequence: CASSQGGLSSYNEQFF. The CDR3 DNA reads as TGTGCCAGCAGCCAAGGCGGACTTAGCTCCTACAATGAGCAGTTCTTC.

This clonotype was observed at least ten times. The chain recombines TRBV7-2 with TRBJ1-1, with 7 bases lining up with TRBD1. This CDR3 has 13 amino acids. After removal of 6 bases from V and 2 bases from J, the junction contained 3 bases not matched to a gene. Per the germline V gene, CDR1 is SGHTA and CDR2 is FQGNSA. The CDR3 DNA sequence: TGTGCCAGCAGTTGGGACAGTAACACTGAAGCTTTCTTT. It is translated as CASSWDSNTEAFF.

Of note for this clonotype: The junction shows a germline mismatch at one end, possibly a read error. The chain employs TRBV7-3 and TRBJ2-1, with D tentatively TRBD2 (6 bases). Germline V gene data show CDR1 as SGHTA and CDR2 as FQGTGA. The CDR3 totals 17 residues. The CDR3 DNA is TGTGCCAGCAGCTTAAGGGCTGGGGGGAGCTCCTATAATGAGCAGTTCTTC. Its protein product is CASSLRAGGSSYNEQFF.

This clonotype was detected a few times. The germline gene is not matched at one end of the junction; a read error may be the cause. The chain joins TRBV7-2 to TRBJ1-4, with 8 positions matching TRBD1. From germline, CDR1 is SGHTA and CDR2 FQGNSA. This CDR3 spans 16 amino acids. CDR3 in DNA: TGTGCCAGCAGCCGACAGGGGACTGCAACTTATGAAAAACTGTTTTTT. It codes for CASSRQGTATYEKLFF. Drawing the rest from reference TRBV7-2 and TRBJ1-4, the complete variable domain is GAGVSQSPSNKVTEKGKDVELRCDPISGHTALYWYRQSLGQGLEFLIYFQGNSAPDKSGLPSDRFSAERTGGSVSTLTIQRTQQEDSAVYLCASSRQGTATYEKLFFGSGTQLSVL.

This clonotype occurred many times. This chain joins TRBV10-3 and TRBJ2-3, with TRBD2 matching 7 bases. This CDR3 has 13 residues. Germline loops: CDR1 ENHRY, CDR2 SYGVKD. With V trimmed by 7 bases and J by 4 bases, 5 bases remained unmatched. The CDR3 DNA reads TGTGCCATCAATGGACTAGAGGCAGATACGCAGTATTTT. It translates to CAINGLEADTQYF.

The chain has TRBV20-1 and TRBJ2-5; tentatively, D is TRBD1 (6 bases). CDR3 length: 13 amino acids. V dropped 2 bases and J dropped 5 bases, with 12 bases sitting between them. Germline V gene lookup returns CDR1 DFQATT and CDR2 SNEGSKA (reference sequence). The CDR3 here is CSARRQASETQYF. The CDR3 DNA reads TGCAGTGCTAGAAGACAGGCCAGTGAGACCCAGTACTTC.

At least ten counts were recorded for this clonotype. The chain employs TRBV20-1 and TRBJ2-1; either TRBD1 or TRBD2 may fit D (7 bases each). Looked up from germline, CDR1 is DFQATT and CDR2 is SNEGSKA (reference sequence). This CDR3 comprises 16 residues. Trimming removed 0 bases from V and 6 bases from J, with 18 bases in between. CDR3 bases: TGCAGTGCTAGAGATCAGGCACAGGGGACTACCAATGAGCAGTTCTTC. Translated: CSARDQAQGTTNEQFF.

The genes are TRBV2 and TRBJ2-2, with a tentative D call TRBD1 (6 bases). CDR3 length equals 15 residues. CDR1 is SNHLY and CDR2 is FYNNEI in the germline V gene. V was shortened by 7 bases and J by 1 base, with 13 bases between the two germline ends. The CDR3 nucleotides read TGTGCCAGCAAGCTACAGGGATTGAACACCGGGGAGCTGTTTTTT. Protein sequence: CASKLQGLNTGELFF.

This clonotype was picked up many times. The chain has TRBV6-6 and TRBJ2-3; 7 bases line up with TRBD1. This CDR3 is built from 15 residues. V was pared by 2 bases and J by 3 bases, with 5 bases of the junction left unmatched. The V gene's germline CDR1 is MNHNY and CDR2 SVGAGI (reference sequence). The CDR3 DNA reads as TGTGCCAGCAGTTACGAGGGGGCAGCAACAGATACGCAGTATTTT. Protein: CASSYEGAATDTQYF.

This clonotype came up a few times. This chain links TRBV19 with TRBJ1-6; D is ambiguous. Germline loops: CDR1 LNHDA, CDR2 SQIVND (reference sequence). V lost 7 bases and J lost 6, with 7 bases in between. The CDR3 length is 12 residues. In nucleotides, the CDR3 is TGTGCCAGTACCGGCCGTAATTCACCCCTCCACTTT. Translation gives CASTGRNSPLHF.

As for this clonotype: A much larger clone lies one base from this, so it may be a read error. The rearrangement joins TRBV11-2 to TRBJ2-5; no clear D. Per germline, CDR1 SGHAT and CDR2 FQNNGV. CDR3 length: 13 residues. CDR3 loop: CVSTLPRKETQYF. CDR3 in DNA: TGTGTCAGCACCCTACCGCGGAAAGAGACCCAGTACTTC.

This chain joins TRBV6-1 and TRBJ2-7; D is undetermined. Germline CDR1 and CDR2: MNHNS and SASEGT. CDR3 length: 16 amino acids. The CDR3 here is CASSFTGQVQHNEQYV. In DNA form, the CDR3 reads TGTGCCAGCAGTTTCACCGGGCAAGTTCAGCACAATGAGCAGTATGTC.

This clonotype was found many times. V gene TRBV6-1 combines with J gene TRBJ1-5; 9 nucleotides agree with TRBD1. The junction had 7 bases not matched to a gene; V was cut back by 5 bases and J by 2 bases. Germline-derived CDR1 and CDR2 are MNHNS and SASEGT. This CDR3 spans 16 amino acids. In nucleotides, the CDR3 is TGTGCCAGCAGTAACAGGGGGCGCGGGGGCAATCAGCCCCAGCATTTT. It yields the protein CASSNRGRGGNQPQHF.

The chain carries TRBV14 and TRBJ1-1; D is unresolved. CDR1 and CDR2 (germline): SGHDN, FVKESK. The CDR3 spans 13 residues. Trimming shortened V by 4 bases and J by 5 bases, and 11 bases separated the two germline ends. CDR3 in amino acids: CASSRPDITEAFF. CDR3 nucleotide sequence: TGTGCCAGCAGCCGACCCGATATAACTGAAGCTTTCTTT.

Comments on this clonotype: The junction shows a germline mismatch at one end, possibly a read error. J is TRBJ2-5 and V is TRBV15; the D gene is possibly TRBD2 (6 bases). Germline V lookup: CDR1 LNHNV, CDR2 YYDKDF (reference sequence). The CDR3 contains 14 residues. CDR3 in DNA: TGTGCCACCAGCAGAGATCGAGGGGAGGAGACCAAGTACTTC. This gives the protein CATSRDRGEETKYF.

V is TRBV24-1 and J is TRBJ1-1; D perhaps matches TRBD1 (6 bases). This CDR3 is 15 amino acids long. Looked up from germline, CDR1 is KGHDR and CDR2 is SFDVKD. The V gene lost 5 bases and the J gene lost 6 bases, with 18 bases spanning the gap. The CDR3 loop is CATSASGGPIAEAFF. Here the CDR3 DNA reads TGTGCCACCAGTGCAAGTGGGGGGCCGATAGCTGAAGCTTTCTTT.

This clonotype was detected only once. A much larger clone lies one base from this, so it may be a read error. CDR3 in DNA: TGCAGTGCTTCATTGGGAATGTCAGATACGCGGTATTTT. Translation: CSASLGMSDTRYF. The chain is built from TRBV20-1 and TRBJ2-3, with no clear D. The CDR3 contains 13 residues. CDR1 is DFQATT, CDR2 SNEGSKA, per germline (reference sequence).